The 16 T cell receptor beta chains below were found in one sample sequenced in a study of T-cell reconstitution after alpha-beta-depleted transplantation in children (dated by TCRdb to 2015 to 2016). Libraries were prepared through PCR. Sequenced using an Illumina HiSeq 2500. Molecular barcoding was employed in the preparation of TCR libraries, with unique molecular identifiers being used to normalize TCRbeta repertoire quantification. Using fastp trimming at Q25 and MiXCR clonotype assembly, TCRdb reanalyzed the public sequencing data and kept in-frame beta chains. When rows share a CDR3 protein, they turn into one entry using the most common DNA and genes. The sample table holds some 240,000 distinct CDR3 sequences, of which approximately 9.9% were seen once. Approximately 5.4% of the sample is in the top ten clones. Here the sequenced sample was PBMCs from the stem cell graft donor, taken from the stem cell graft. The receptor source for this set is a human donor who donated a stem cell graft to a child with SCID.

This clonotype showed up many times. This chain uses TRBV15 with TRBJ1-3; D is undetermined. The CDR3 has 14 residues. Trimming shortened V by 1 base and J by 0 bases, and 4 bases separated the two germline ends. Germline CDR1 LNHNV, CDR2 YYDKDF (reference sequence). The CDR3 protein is CATSRGGSGNTIYF. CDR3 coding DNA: TGTGCCACCAGCAGAGGTGGCTCTGGAAACACCATATATTTT.

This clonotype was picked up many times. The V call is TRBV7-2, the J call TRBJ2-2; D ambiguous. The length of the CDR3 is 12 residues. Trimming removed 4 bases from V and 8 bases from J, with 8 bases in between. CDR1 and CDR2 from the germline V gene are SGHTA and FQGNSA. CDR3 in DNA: TGTGCCAGCAGCTCGCTACGTGGGGAGCTGTTTTTT. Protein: CASSSLRGELFF.

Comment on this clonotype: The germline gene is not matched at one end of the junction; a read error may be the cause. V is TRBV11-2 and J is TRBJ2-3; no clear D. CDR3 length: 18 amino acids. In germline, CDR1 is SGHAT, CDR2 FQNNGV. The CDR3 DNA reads TGTGCCTGCAGTTCCCCCGCAGTTCCGGGCTGGAGCACAGATACGCAGTATTTT. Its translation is CACSSPAVPGWSTDTQYF.

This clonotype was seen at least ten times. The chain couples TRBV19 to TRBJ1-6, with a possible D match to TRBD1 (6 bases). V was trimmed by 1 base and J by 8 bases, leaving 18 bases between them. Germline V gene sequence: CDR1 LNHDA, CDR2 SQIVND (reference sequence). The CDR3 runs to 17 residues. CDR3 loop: CASSIVARPGGDSPLHF. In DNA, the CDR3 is TGTGCCAGTAGTATAGTTGCTCGACCGGGGGGCGATTCACCCCTCCACTTT. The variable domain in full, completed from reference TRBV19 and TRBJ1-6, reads DGGITQSPKYLFRKEGQNVTLSCEQNLNHDAMYWYRQDPGQGLRLIYYSQIVNDFQKGDIAEGYSVSREKKESFPLTVTSAQKNPTAFYLCASSIVARPGGDSPLHFGNGTRLTVT.

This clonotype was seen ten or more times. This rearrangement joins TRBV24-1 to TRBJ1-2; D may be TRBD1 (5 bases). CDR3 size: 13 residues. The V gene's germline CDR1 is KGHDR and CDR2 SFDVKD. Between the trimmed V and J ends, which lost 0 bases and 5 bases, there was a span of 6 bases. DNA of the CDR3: TGTGCCACCAGTGATTTGGAGGGGTATGGCTACACCTTC. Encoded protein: CATSDLEGYGYTF.

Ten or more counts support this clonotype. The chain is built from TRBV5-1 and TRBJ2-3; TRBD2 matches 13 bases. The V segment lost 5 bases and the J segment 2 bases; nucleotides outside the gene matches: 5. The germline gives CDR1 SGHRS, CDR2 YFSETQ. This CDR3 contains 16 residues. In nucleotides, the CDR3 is TGCGCCAGCAGAGGACTAGCGGGGGCAGCCACAGATACGCAGTATTTT. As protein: CASRGLAGAATDTQYF.

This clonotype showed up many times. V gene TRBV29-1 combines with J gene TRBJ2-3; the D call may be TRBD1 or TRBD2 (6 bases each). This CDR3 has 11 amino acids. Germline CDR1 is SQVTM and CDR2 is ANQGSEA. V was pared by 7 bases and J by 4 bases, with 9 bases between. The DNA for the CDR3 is TGCAGCGGGGGGGCTGCAGATACGCAGTATTTT. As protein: CSGGAADTQYF.

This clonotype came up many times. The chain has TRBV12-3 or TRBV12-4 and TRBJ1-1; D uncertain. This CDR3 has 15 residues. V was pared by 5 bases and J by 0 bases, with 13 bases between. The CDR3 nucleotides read TGTGCCAGCAGTCCCTCGGGCAGAATGAACACTGAAGCTTTCTTT. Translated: CASSPSGRMNTEAFF.

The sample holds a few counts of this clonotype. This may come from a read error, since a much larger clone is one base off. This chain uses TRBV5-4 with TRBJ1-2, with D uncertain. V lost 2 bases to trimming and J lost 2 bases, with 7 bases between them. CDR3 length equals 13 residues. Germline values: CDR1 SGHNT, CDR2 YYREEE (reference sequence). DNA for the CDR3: TGTGCCAGCAGCTTAGACGGAAACTATGGCTACACCTTC. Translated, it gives CASSLDGNYGYTF.

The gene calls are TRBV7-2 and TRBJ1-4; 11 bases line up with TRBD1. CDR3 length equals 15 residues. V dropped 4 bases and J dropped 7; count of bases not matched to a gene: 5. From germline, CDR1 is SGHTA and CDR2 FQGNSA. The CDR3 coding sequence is TGTGCCAGCAGCTCGGGCGGGACAGGGGGTGAAAAACTGTTTTTT. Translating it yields CASSSGGTGGEKLFF.

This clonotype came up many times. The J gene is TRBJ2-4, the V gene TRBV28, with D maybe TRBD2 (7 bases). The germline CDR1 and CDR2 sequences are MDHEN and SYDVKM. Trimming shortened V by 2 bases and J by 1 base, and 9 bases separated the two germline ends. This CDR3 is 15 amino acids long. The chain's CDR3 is CASSLGRGAKNIQYF. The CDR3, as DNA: TGTGCCAGCAGTTTAGGGAGGGGGGCCAAAAACATTCAGTACTTC.

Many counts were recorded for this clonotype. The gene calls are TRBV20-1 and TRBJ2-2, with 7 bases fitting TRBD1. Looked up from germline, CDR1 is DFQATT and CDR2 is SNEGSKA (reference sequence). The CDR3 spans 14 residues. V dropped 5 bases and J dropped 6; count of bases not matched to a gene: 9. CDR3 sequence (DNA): TGCAGTGCTCGACAGGGAACGTTCGCCGGGGAGCTGTTTTTT. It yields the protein CSARQGTFAGELFF.

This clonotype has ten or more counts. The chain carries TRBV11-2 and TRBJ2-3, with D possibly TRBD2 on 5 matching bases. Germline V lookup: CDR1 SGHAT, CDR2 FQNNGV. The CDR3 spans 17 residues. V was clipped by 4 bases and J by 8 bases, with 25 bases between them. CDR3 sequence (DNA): TGTGCCAGCAGCTCTATCGGAAGACGAGACCCTCGGGGTACGCAGTATTTT. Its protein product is CASSSIGRRDPRGTQYF. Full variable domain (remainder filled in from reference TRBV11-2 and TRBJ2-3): EAGVAQSPRYKIIEKRQSVAFWCNPISGHATLYWYQQILGQGPKLLIQFQNNGVVDDSQLPKDRFSAERLKGVDSTLKIQPAKLEDSAVYLCASSSIGRRDPRGTQYFGPGTRLTVL.

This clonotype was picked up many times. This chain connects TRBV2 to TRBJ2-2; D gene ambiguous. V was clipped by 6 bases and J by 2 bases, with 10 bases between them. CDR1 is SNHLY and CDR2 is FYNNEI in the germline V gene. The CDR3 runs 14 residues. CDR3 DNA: TGTGCCAGCAGGCCCCACTCCAACACCGGGGAGCTGTTTTTT. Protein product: CASRPHSNTGELFF. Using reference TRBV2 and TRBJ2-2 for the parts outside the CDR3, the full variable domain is EPEVTQTPSHQVTQMGQEVILRCVPISNHLYFYWYRQILGQKVEFLVSFYNNEISEKSEIFDDQFSVERPDGSNFTLKIRSTKLEDSAMYFCASRPHSNTGELFFGEGSRLTVL.

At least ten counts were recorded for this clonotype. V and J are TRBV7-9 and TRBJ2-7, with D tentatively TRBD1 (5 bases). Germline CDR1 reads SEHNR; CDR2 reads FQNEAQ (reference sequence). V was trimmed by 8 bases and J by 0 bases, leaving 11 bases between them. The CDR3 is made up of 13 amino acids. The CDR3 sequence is CASRQGSSYEQYF. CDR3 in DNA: TGTGCCAGCCGCCAGGGAAGCTCCTACGAGCAGTACTTC.

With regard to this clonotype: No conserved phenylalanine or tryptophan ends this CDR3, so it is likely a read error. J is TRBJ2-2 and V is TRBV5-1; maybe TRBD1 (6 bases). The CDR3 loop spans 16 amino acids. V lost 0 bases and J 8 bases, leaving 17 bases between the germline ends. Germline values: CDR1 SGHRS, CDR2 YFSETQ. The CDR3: CASSLVGQVFGGELFL. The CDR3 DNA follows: TGCGCCAGCAGCTTGGTGGGACAAGTCTTTGGAGGGGAGCTGTTTTTA.